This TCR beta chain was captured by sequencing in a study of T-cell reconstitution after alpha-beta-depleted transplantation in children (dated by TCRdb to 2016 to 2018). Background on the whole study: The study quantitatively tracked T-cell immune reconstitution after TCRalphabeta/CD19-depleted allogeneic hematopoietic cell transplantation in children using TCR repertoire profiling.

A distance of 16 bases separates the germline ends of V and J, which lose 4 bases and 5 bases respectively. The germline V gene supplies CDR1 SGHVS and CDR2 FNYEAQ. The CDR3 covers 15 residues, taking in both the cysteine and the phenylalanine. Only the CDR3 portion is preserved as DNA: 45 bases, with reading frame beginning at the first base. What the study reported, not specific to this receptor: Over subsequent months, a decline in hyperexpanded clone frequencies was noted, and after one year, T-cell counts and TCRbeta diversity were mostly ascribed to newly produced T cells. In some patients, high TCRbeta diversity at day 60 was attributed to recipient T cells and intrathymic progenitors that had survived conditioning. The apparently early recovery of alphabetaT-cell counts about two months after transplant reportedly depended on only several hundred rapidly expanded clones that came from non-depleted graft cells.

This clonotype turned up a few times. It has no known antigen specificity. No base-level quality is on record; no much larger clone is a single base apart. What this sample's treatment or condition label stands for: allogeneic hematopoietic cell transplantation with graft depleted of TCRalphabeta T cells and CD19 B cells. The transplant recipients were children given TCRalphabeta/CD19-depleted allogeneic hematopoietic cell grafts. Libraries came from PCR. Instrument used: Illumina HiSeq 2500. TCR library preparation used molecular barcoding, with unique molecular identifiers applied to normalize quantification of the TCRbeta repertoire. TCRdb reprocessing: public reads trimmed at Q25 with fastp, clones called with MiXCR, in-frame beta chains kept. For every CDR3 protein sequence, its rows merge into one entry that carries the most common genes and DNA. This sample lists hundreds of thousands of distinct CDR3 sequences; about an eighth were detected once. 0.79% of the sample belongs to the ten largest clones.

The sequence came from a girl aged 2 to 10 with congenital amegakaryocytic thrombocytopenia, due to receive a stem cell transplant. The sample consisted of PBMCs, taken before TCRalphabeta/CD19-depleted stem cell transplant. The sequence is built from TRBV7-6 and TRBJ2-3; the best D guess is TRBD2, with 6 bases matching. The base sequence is TGTGCCAGCAGCTCGCGCCAACTAGCAGGAGATACGCAGTATTTT. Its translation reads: CASSSRQLAGDTQYF. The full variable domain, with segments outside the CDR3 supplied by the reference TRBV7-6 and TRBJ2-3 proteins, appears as GAGVSQSPRYKVTKRGQDVALRCDPISGHVSLYWYRQALGQGPEFLTYFNYEAQQDKSGLPNDRFSAERPEGSISTLTIQRTEQRDSAMYRCASSSRQLAGDTQYFGPGTRLTVL.